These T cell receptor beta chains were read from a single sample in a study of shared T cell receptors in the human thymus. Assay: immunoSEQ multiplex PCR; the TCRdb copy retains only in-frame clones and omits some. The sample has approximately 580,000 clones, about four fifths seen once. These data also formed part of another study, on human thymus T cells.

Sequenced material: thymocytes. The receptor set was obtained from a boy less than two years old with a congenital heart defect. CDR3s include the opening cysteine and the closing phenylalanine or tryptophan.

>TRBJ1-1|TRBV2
CASSVRGTEAFF
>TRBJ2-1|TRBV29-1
CSVRGKDYYNEQFF
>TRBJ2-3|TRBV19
CASSPRVTDTQYF
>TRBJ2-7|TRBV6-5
CASSYGGETGGYEQYF
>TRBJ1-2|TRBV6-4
CASSDPPGPIHGYTF
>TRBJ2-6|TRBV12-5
CASGLGQSSGANVLTF
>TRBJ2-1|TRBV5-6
CASSLLAGARNEQFF
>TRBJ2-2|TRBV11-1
CASSKGLGPSGELFF
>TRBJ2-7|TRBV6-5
CASSPHNYEQYF
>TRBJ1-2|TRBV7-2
CASSLRTAPNGYTF
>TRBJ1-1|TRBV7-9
CASSLVPGTGREAFF
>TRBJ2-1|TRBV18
CASSPGAEQFF
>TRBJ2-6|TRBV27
CASRFYPLETGGWTGANVLTF
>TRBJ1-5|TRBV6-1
CASSGRGSQPQHF
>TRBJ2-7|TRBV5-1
CASSTRGPRGTYEQYF
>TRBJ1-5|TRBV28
CASSVTDQPQHF
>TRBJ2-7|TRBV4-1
CASSQEYGDRGTYEQYF